The entry below gives a single TCR beta chain sequence along with its context. As yet, its antigen is unknown. TCRdb's copy holds only in-frame clones and misses some; the assay was immunoSEQ multiplex PCR. The table includes approximately 44,000 clones, about 80% detected once. The data were obtained in a study of memory CD4+ T cells and cytomegalovirus serostatus. Points from the study as a whole: The CMV-associated TCR signature appears largely within the CD4+ memory repertoire.

The sort gate was single viable CD3+CD4+CD8-CD45RO+ cells for memory CD4+ T cells. Positive selection with CD4 microbeads enriched total CD4+ T cells. This receptor was obtained from an adult in good health and CMV-seronegative. The sequenced material came from memory CD4+ T cells from blood.

CDR3 sequence reads: CASSLGTGYEQYF. In DNA form, the CDR3 reads TGTGCCAGCAGCTTGGGGACAGGCTACGAGCAGTACTTC. The V call is TRBV5-6, the J call TRBJ2-7, with TRBD1 matching over 7 bases. V lost 0 bases and J lost 3; bases outside the gene matches: 0. CDR3 length equals 13 residues. CDR1 and CDR2 from the germline V gene are SGHDT and YYEEEE.